This T cell receptor (beta chain) was observed in a study of response to subunit inactivated influenza vaccine. TCRdb re-called the RT-PCR reads with MiXCR, one entry per CDR3 protein. The sample yields hundreds of thousands of distinct CDR3 sequences, about 11% seen once. This clonotype was seen at least ten times. Trimming removed 0 bases from V and 3 bases from J, with 9 bases in between. This CDR3 has 15 amino acids. Germline-derived CDR1 and CDR2 are MGHRA and YSYEKL. These data also formed part of another study, on T cells expressing NK-cell markers. That study reports: Template switching by 5'RACE with UMIs generated the TCR beta cDNA.

The chain carries TRBV4-1 and TRBJ1-5; no clear D. The origin of this receptor is a man over 45 who received an inactivated influenza vaccine. Sequenced here: PBMCs from blood, sampled on the day of vaccination. CDR3 nucleotide sequence: TGCGCCAGCAGCCAAGACGTATATCCCAATCAGCCCCAGCATTTT. Translated: CASSQDVYPNQPQHF.